Below are 3 T cell receptor beta chains sequenced from a single sample in a study of cytomegalovirus exposure and HLA in healthy donors. The PCR had 60 Vbeta and 13 Jbeta primers. Libraries were prepared by immunoSEQ multiplex PCR; TCRdb keeps only in-frame clonotypes and omits some of them. This table has 75,000 to 95,000 clones, around 77% appearing once. The material sequenced was PBMCs. Every receptor here comes from a man in his fifties in good health and CMV-seronegative.

V usage is TRBV27 and J usage is TRBJ2-7; weak D call: TRBD1 (7 bases). Germline-derived CDR1 and CDR2 are MNHEY and SMNVEV (reference sequence). The CDR3 length is 16 residues. V was cut by 6 bases and J by 0 bases, with 18 bases left in between. The CDR3 DNA reads TGTGCCAGCAGCTCACCAGGGGGGCTTAACTCCTACGAGCAGTACTTC. Its translation is CASSSPGGLNSYEQYF.

This chain links TRBV2 with TRBJ1-1; 7 bases fit TRBD1. Per germline, CDR1 SNHLY and CDR2 FYNNEI. V was pared by 8 bases and J by 0 bases, with 6 bases of the junction left unmatched. This CDR3 contains 14 residues. CDR3 DNA sequence: TGTGCCAGCCGGGACAGTAACATGAACACTGAAGCTTTCTTT. Protein sequence: CASRDSNMNTEAFF.

The V call is TRBV29-1, the J call TRBJ2-1; 11 bases map to TRBD2. Germline assignment: CDR1 SQVTM and CDR2 ANQGSEA. The CDR3 spans 14 residues. V lost 7 bases and J lost 4; bases outside the gene matches: 6. This chain's CDR3 is CSAPTSGVYNEQFF. Here the CDR3 DNA reads TGCAGCGCGCCGACTAGCGGGGTGTACAATGAGCAGTTCTTC.